Each of the 22 T cell receptor beta chains below was sequenced from the same sample in a study of blood T cells in healthy people across ages. Then a second PCR, running about 6 to 11 cycles, was carried out with a sample-barcoded 5' primer and a J-beta primer mix. TCRdb re-analysed the 5' RACE reads in MiXCR, keeping a single row per CDR3 protein. Of 1,100,000 or so distinct CDR3 sequences detected, 45% appear once; the ten largest clones hold around 18%. The sequenced sample was blood. The origin of the receptors is a woman aged 60-75 years in good health.

This clonotype occurred a few times. V gene TRBV7-9 combines with J gene TRBJ1-2; no definite D call. Deletions cut 7 bases from V and 6 bases from J, with 12 bases between. This CDR3 has 12 amino acids. Germline V gives CDR1 SEHNR, CDR2 FQNEAQ (reference sequence). The CDR3 sequence is CASNLPLDGYTF. As DNA, the CDR3 is TGTGCCAGCAACTTGCCCCTCGATGGCTACACCTTC.

This clonotype was counted a few times. The chain is built from TRBV20-1 and TRBJ2-1; 9 bases align to TRBD2. V was pared by 5 bases and J by 2 bases, with 7 bases of the junction left unmatched. In germline, CDR1 is DFQATT, CDR2 SNEGSKA (reference sequence). This CDR3 has 15 amino acids. The CDR3: CSAPLAGRPYNEQFF. The CDR3 nucleotides are TGCAGTGCTCCTCTAGCGGGACGGCCCTACAATGAGCAGTTCTTC.

This clonotype was found a few times. The rearrangement uses TRBV27 and TRBJ2-3; 8 bases agree with TRBD2. The CDR3 contains 15 residues. The V gene's germline CDR1 is MNHEY and CDR2 SMNVEV (reference sequence). J gave up 1 base and V 8 bases, and 8 bases lay outside the gene matches. CDR3 amino acids: CASRREGRGTDTQYF. The CDR3 nucleotides read TGTGCCAGCCGACGGGAGGGCCGCGGCACAGATACGCAGTATTTT.

This clonotype was seen more than once but under ten times. This chain uses TRBV11-2 with TRBJ1-2, with D perhaps matching TRBD1 (5 bases). The V gene's germline CDR1 is SGHAT and CDR2 FQNNGV. V shed 5 bases and J shed 10 bases, with 23 bases lying between them. There are 15 residues in the CDR3. CDR3 protein: CASSKLMGGAGHYTF. Here the CDR3 DNA reads TGTGCCAGCAGCAAGCTTATGGGAGGGGCAGGGCACTACACCTTC.

Comments on this clonotype: A read error may explain this, as a much larger clone is one base away. The V and J genes are TRBV20-1 and TRBJ2-7; 8 positions agree with TRBD2. Germline CDR1 DFQATT, CDR2 SNEGSKA (reference sequence). This CDR3 is 15 amino acids long. CDR3 amino acids: CGASHRLAGSYEQYF. The CDR3 nucleotides are TGCGGTGCTAGTCACAGGCTAGCGGGTTCCTACGAGCAGTACTTC.

Worth noting for this clonotype: With a much larger clone just one base away, this may be a read error. The chain employs TRBV5-1 and TRBJ2-7; 9 nucleotides match TRBD1. CDR3 length: 14 residues. The germline gives CDR1 SGHRS, CDR2 YFSETQ. CDR3 DNA sequence: TGCACCAGCAGCTTGGGGACAGGGCTCTACGAGCAGTACTTC. Translation gives CTSSLGTGLYEQYF.

The chain links TRBV6-6 to TRBJ1-5, with TRBD1 matching over 8 bases. The germline gives CDR1 MNHNY, CDR2 SVGAGI (reference sequence). J gave up 6 bases and V 2 bases, and 3 bases lay outside the gene matches. The CDR3 runs 14 residues. The DNA of the CDR3 is TGTGCCAGCAGTTACCTGACAGGGGTTCAGCCCCAGCATTTT. Translation gives CASSYLTGVQPQHF.

This chain connects TRBV29-1 to TRBJ2-1; TRBD2 aligns across 7 bases. The J segment lost 4 bases and the V segment lost 4 bases, leaving 7 bases of the junction unmatched. Germline V CDR1 and CDR2: SQVTM, ANQGSEA. The CDR3 is 14 residues long. CDR3: CSVVAAGVYNEQFF. In DNA form, the CDR3 reads TGCAGCGTTGTGGCGGCGGGAGTGTACAATGAGCAGTTCTTC.

V gene TRBV27 combines with J gene TRBJ2-7; D is ambiguous. V lost 8 bases to trimming and J lost 3 bases, with 14 bases between them. Looked up from germline, CDR1 is MNHEY and CDR2 is SMNVEV (reference sequence). The CDR3 spans 13 residues. The DNA of the CDR3 is TGTGCCAGCCGGGCGTGGGGTGGCTACGAGCAGTACTTC. The encoded protein is CASRAWGGYEQYF.

This clonotype has only a few counts. The chain carries TRBV9 and TRBJ2-3; no definite D call. The germline V gene has CDR1 SGDLS and CDR2 YYNGEE. The CDR3 is 12 amino acids. The V gene lost 7 bases and the J gene lost 6 bases, with 12 bases spanning the gap. The DNA of the CDR3 is TGTGCCAGCGGGGTCCCGCGGGATACGCAGTATTTT. It codes for CASGVPRDTQYF.

This clonotype was picked up many times. The CDR3 protein is CAISGNSGNEQYF. The CDR3 DNA follows: TGTGCCATCAGTGGAAATAGCGGGAACGAGCAGTACTTC. This chain connects TRBV10-3 to TRBJ2-7; 8 bases agree with TRBD2. This CDR3 has 13 amino acids. Germline V lookup: CDR1 ENHRY, CDR2 SYGVKD. Trimming at V came to 4 bases and at J to 5 bases, leaving 4 bases not matched to a gene.

This clonotype was found once. The genes are TRBV5-1 and TRBJ2-1; 10 bases agree with TRBD1. Germline V gives CDR1 SGHRS, CDR2 YFSETQ. This CDR3 contains 15 residues. The J segment lost 3 bases and the V segment lost 4 bases, leaving 4 bases of the junction unmatched. DNA of the CDR3: TGCGCCAGCAGCAACAGGACAGGGGGCTACAATGAGCAGTTCTTC. Translation gives CASSNRTGGYNEQFF.

The genes are TRBV12-5 and TRBJ2-2, with 8 bases matching TRBD1. Trimming removed 5 bases from V and 4 bases from J; junction bases left unmatched: 6. This CDR3 comprises 15 residues. Germline CDR1 reads LGHNT; CDR2 reads FRNRAP. CDR3 nucleotide sequence: TGTGCTAGTGGTGCCGGACAGGGTCTCACCGGGGAGCTGTTTTTT. This encodes CASGAGQGLTGELFF. Full variable domain (outside the CDR3, taken from reference TRBV12-5 and TRBJ2-2): DARVTQTPRHKVTEMGQEVTMRCQPILGHNTVFWYRQTMMQGLELLAYFRNRAPLDDSGMPKDRFSAEMPDATLATLKIQPSEPRDSAVYFCASGAGQGLTGELFFGEGSRLTVL.

The rearrangement links TRBV10-3 to TRBJ2-3, with a tentative D call TRBD2 (5 bases). V gave up 3 bases and J gave up 1 base, with 11 bases separating them. The CDR3 length is 15 residues. The germline V gene encodes CDR1 ENHRY and CDR2 SYGVKD. The CDR3 sequence: CAISESAVRTDTQYF. CDR3 in DNA: TGTGCCATCAGTGAATCAGCGGTTCGCACAGATACGCAGTATTTT.

The rearrangement uses TRBV28 and TRBJ2-1; D is unresolved. V lost 8 bases and J 5 bases, leaving 10 bases between the germline ends. This CDR3 is built from 12 residues. Germline-derived CDR1 and CDR2 are MDHEN and SYDVKM. CDR3 loop: CASATRNNEQFF. The CDR3 bases are TGTGCCAGCGCGACCCGGAACAATGAGCAGTTCTTC.

The chain recombines TRBV12-3 or TRBV12-4 with TRBJ2-1; TRBD2 matches 8 bases. The junction had 8 bases not matched to a gene; V was cut back by 0 bases and J by 1 base. This CDR3 is 18 amino acids long. The CDR3 region is CASSLALGAGVSYNEQFF. The DNA for the CDR3 is TGTGCCAGCAGTTTAGCGCTAGGAGCGGGGGTTTCCTACAATGAGCAGTTCTTC.

In DNA form, the CDR3 reads TGCGCCAGCAGCCACCTCCACACTTTCTTT. This sequence encodes CASSHLHTFF. V gene TRBV4-1 combines with J gene TRBJ1-1; D is unresolved. Germline CDR1 and CDR2: MGHRA and YSYEKL. The CDR3 has 10 residues. Trimming shortened V by 3 bases and J by 12 bases, and 8 bases separated the two germline ends.

This clonotype was recorded a few times. The genes are TRBV27 and TRBJ2-1; TRBD2 aligns across 7 bases. CDR1 and CDR2 from the germline V gene are MNHEY and SMNVEV (reference sequence). This CDR3 has 15 amino acids. With V trimmed by 3 bases and J by 5 bases, 7 bases remained unmatched. This CDR3 reads CASSFREGPHNEQFF. DNA of the CDR3: TGTGCCAGCAGTTTTAGGGAGGGGCCCCACAATGAGCAGTTCTTC.

This clonotype was counted a few times. The chain has TRBV10-1 and TRBJ2-3; tentative D call: TRBD1 (5 bases). Germline V CDR1 and CDR2: WNHNN, SYGVQD (reference sequence). The CDR3 spans 13 residues. Trimming left V 8 bases short and J 2 bases short, with 11 bases between. The DNA of the CDR3 is TGCGCCAGCGCCAGGGAACACACAGATACGCAGTATTTT. As protein: CASAREHTDTQYF.

The rearrangement links TRBV29-1 to TRBJ1-2; 7 nucleotides line up with TRBD1. J lost 0 bases, V lost 1 base, and 17 bases had no gene match. This CDR3 has 19 amino acids. CDR1 SQVTM and CDR2 ANQGSEA come from the germline V gene. Here the CDR3 DNA reads TGCAGCGTTGAAGCCCCGGGACAGCCAGGAGGGGCAGCTAACTATGGCTACACCTTC. This codes for CSVEAPGQPGGAANYGYTF. Using reference TRBV29-1 and TRBJ1-2 for the parts outside the CDR3, the full variable domain is SAVISQKPSRDICQRGTSLTIQCQVDSQVTMMFWYRQQPGQSLTLIATANQGSEATYESGFVIDKFPISRPNLTFSTLTVSNMSPEDSSIYLCSVEAPGQPGGAANYGYTFGSGTRLTVV.

CDR3 protein: CASSLAETGIYNEQFF. CDR3 sequence (DNA): TGCGCCAGCAGCTTGGCCGAGACAGGAATCTACAATGAGCAGTTCTTC. This chain joins TRBV5-1 and TRBJ2-1; maybe TRBD1 (6 bases). The CDR3 sequence is 16 residues long. Trimming stripped 0 bases from V and 3 bases from J, with 13 bases between. Germline loops: CDR1 SGHRS, CDR2 YFSETQ.

The chain combines TRBV20-1 with TRBJ1-2; weak D call: TRBD1 (6 bases). Germline CDR1 and CDR2: DFQATT and SNEGSKA (reference sequence). Between the trimmed V and J ends, which lost 2 bases and 3 bases, there was a span of 16 bases. This CDR3 has 15 residues. Here the CDR3 reads CSARFPQGLDYGYTF. Written as DNA, the CDR3 is TGCAGTGCTAGATTCCCTCAGGGGTTGGACTATGGCTACACCTTC.